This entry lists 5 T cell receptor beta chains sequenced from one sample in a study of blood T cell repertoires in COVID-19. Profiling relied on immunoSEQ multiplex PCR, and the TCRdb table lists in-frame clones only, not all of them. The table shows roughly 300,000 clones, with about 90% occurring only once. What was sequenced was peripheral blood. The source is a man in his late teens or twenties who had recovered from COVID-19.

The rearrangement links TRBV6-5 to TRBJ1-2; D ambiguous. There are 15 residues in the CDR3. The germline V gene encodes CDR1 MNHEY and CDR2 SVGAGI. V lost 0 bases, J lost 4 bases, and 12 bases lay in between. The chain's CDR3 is CASSYSSSTPYGYTF. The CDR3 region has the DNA TGTGCCAGCAGTTACTCGAGTTCGACACCCTATGGCTACACCTTC.

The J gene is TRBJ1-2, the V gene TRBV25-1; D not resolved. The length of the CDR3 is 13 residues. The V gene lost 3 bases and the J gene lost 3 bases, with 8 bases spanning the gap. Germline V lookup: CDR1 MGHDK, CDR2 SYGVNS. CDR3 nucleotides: TGTGCCAGCAGTGATAGTCCGTACTATGGCTACACCTTC. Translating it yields CASSDSPYYGYTF.

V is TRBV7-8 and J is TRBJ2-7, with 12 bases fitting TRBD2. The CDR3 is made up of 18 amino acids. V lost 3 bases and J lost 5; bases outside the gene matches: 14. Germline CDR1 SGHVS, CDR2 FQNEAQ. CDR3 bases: TGTGCCAGCAGCTTTGGGTGGCTAGCGGGAGGGAGTGCCAACGAGCAGTACTTC. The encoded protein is CASSFGWLAGGSANEQYF.

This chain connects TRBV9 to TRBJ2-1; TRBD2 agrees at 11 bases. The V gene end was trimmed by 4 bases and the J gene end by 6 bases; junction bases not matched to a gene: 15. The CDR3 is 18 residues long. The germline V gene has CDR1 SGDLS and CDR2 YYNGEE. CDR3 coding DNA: TGTGCCAGCAGCAAGCGGAGGGATCGGACTAGCGGGCGCAATGAGCAGTTCTTC. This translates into CASSKRRDRTSGRNEQFF.

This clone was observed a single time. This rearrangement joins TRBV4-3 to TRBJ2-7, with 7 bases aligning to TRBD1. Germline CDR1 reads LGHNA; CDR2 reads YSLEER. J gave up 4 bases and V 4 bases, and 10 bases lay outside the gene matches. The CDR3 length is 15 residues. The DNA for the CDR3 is TGCGCCAGCAGCCCCAATCCAGGGGGATCATACGAGCAGTACTTC. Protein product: CASSPNPGGSYEQYF.